Shown below are 6 T cell receptor beta chains from a single sample sequenced in a study of identical twins. TCRdb reprocessed the 5' RACE reads with MiXCR, giving one entry per CDR3 protein. The table lists under 450,000 distinct CDR3 sequences, about 18% of them singletons. Input material: naive T cells sorted from blood. The receptors originated from a man in his fifties in good health.

Many counts were recorded for this clonotype. V usage is TRBV15 and J usage is TRBJ2-3; perhaps TRBD2 as D (5 bases). Germline CDR1 LNHNV, CDR2 YYDKDF (reference sequence). The CDR3 totals 13 residues. Trimming left V 7 bases short and J 1 base short, with 9 bases between. The CDR3 DNA sequence: TGTGCCACCAAAGAGGGCGGCACAGATACGCAGTATTTT. Residues: CATKEGGTDTQYF.

This clonotype has only a few counts. The rearrangement uses TRBV20-1 and TRBJ1-2; D is unresolved. Germline CDR1 and CDR2: DFQATT and SNEGSKA (reference sequence). This CDR3 spans 10 amino acids. This chain's CDR3 is CRAGVDGYTF. CDR3 coding DNA: TGCAGGGCCGGGGTAGATGGCTACACCTTC.

This clonotype was observed a few times. The chain recombines TRBV24-1 with TRBJ2-7; perhaps TRBD1 as D (6 bases). CDR1 KGHDR and CDR2 SFDVKD come from the germline V gene. Trimming removed 4 bases from V and 7 bases from J, with 10 bases in between. This CDR3 has 12 residues. The CDR3 DNA follows: TGTGCCACCAGTGACTCAAGGGGGGAGCAGTACTTC. Translation gives CATSDSRGEQYF.

This clonotype was counted ten times or more. The chain joins TRBV20-1 to TRBJ1-5; the D is unclear. V lost 3 bases, J lost 0 bases, and 12 bases lay in between. CDR1 is DFQATT and CDR2 is SNEGSKA in the germline V gene (reference sequence). The length of the CDR3 is 15 residues. CDR3 protein: CSASRALYSNQPQHF. The CDR3 DNA reads TGCAGTGCTAGCCGTGCCCTCTATAGCAATCAGCCCCAGCATTTT.

This clonotype was detected many times. The chain carries TRBV20-1 and TRBJ2-3; 11 bases agree with TRBD2. Per germline, CDR1 DFQATT and CDR2 SNEGSKA (reference sequence). The CDR3 contains 15 residues. Losses at the gene ends were 1 base for V and 7 bases for J; bases not matched to a gene: 7. This chain's CDR3 is CSARGTRLAGYTQYF. The CDR3 DNA follows: TGCAGTGCTAGAGGAACGAGACTAGCGGGGTATACGCAGTATTTT.

This clonotype was counted only a few times. The chain employs TRBV9 and TRBJ2-7; 9 bases align to TRBD1. After removal of 3 bases from V and 0 bases from J, the junction contained 1 base not matched to a gene. CDR3 size: 14 residues. Germline CDR1 and CDR2: SGDLS and YYNGEE. CDR3 DNA sequence: TGTGCCAGCAGCGAGACAGGGGGCTCCTACGAGCAGTACTTC. Amino acids: CASSETGGSYEQYF.